A single sample gave rise to the 19 T cell receptor beta chains below, sequenced in a study of OX40 agonist ivuxolimab in advanced cancers. The protocol was immunoSEQ multiplex PCR, while the TCRdb copy is restricted to in-frame clones and leaves out a portion. The data show approximately 60,000 clones, with roughly 80% seen just once and 5% held by the top ten. The sample in question was CD4+ or CD8+ T cells sorted from blood, obtained in a trial of the OX40 agonist ivuxolimab. The receptors were sampled from an adult with an advanced solid tumor such as melanoma, head and neck, liver or kidney cancer.

V usage is TRBV7-7 and J usage is TRBJ2-2, with TRBD1 matching 7 bases. Losses at the gene ends were 6 bases for V and 1 base for J; bases not matched to a gene: 2. The CDR3 has 14 residues. The germline CDR1 and CDR2 sequences are SSHAT and FNYEAQ (reference sequence). In nucleotides, the CDR3 is TGTGCCAGCAGAAGGACAGGGAACACCGGGGAGCTGTTTTTT. Encoded protein: CASRRTGNTGELFF.

This clone came up a few times. This chain uses TRBV4-1 with TRBJ1-5; the D gene is possibly TRBD1 (6 bases). Germline values: CDR1 MGHRA, CDR2 YSYEKL. V gave up 0 bases and J gave up 4 bases, with 10 bases separating them. CDR3 length: 15 residues. CDR3 amino acids: CASSQEGGNNQPQHF. CDR3 in DNA: TGCGCCAGCAGCCAAGAAGGGGGGAATAATCAGCCCCAGCATTTT.

This clone was counted a few times. The rearrangement joins TRBV14 to TRBJ1-2; D remains unclear. The CDR3 totals 12 residues. The V end was cut by 4 bases, the J end by 4 bases, with 7 bases between. The germline gives CDR1 SGHDN, CDR2 FVKESK. CDR3 DNA sequence: TGTGCCAGCAGCCCCGACACCTATGGCTACACCTTC. It codes for CASSPDTYGYTF.

This chain joins TRBV5-1 and TRBJ2-5; TRBD2 agrees at 10 bases. Losses at the gene ends were 4 bases for V and 2 bases for J; bases not matched to a gene: 8. Germline CDR1 SGHRS, CDR2 YFSETQ. The CDR3 has 16 amino acids. CDR3 loop: CASSPTSGISQETQYF. In DNA form, the CDR3 reads TGCGCCAGCAGCCCAACTAGCGGGATTTCTCAAGAGACCCAGTACTTC.

This sequence joins TRBV6-6 and TRBJ2-7, with D possibly TRBD1 on 5 matching bases. Trimming took off 2 bases at V and 3 bases at J, with 11 bases between the two ends. This CDR3 contains 14 residues. Per the germline V gene, CDR1 is MNHNY and CDR2 is SVGAGI (reference sequence). The CDR3 sequence: CASSYLGQSYEQYF. Written as DNA, the CDR3 is TGTGCCAGCAGTTACCTCGGACAAAGCTACGAGCAGTACTTC.

This rearrangement joins TRBV11-2 to TRBJ2-7, with D unresolved. Germline-derived CDR1 and CDR2 are SGHAT and FQNNGV. V was pared by 5 bases and J by 2 bases, with 4 bases between. The CDR3 is 11 amino acids. CDR3 amino acids: CASSAAYEQYF. Written as DNA, the CDR3 is TGTGCCAGCAGCGCTGCCTACGAGCAGTACTTC.

The chain has TRBV9 and TRBJ2-5; 7 nucleotides line up with TRBD2. After removal of 0 bases from V and 5 bases from J, the junction contained 4 bases not matched to a gene. The germline gives CDR1 SGDLS, CDR2 YYNGEE. CDR3 length: 14 amino acids. DNA for the CDR3: TGTGCCAGCAGCGTAGGCGCTAGCGGTGAGACCCAGTACTTC. It yields the protein CASSVGASGETQYF.

The V and J genes are TRBV18 and TRBJ2-1, with D possibly TRBD2 on 6 matching bases. Germline lookup yields CDR1 KGHSH and CDR2 LQKENI. Between the trimmed V and J ends, which lost 6 bases and 0 bases, there was a span of 12 bases. The CDR3 is 15 residues long. The CDR3 DNA sequence: TGTGCCAGCTCCCTGAGCGGGTTCTCCTACAATGAGCAGTTCTTC. Its translation: CASSLSGFSYNEQFF.

V and J are TRBV27 and TRBJ2-1; 7 bases are shared with TRBD1. The germline V gene has CDR1 MNHEY and CDR2 SMNVEV (reference sequence). Trimming removed 2 bases from V and 3 bases from J; junction bases left unmatched: 13. The CDR3 has 18 residues. In DNA, the CDR3 is TGTGCCAGCAGTTTAGACAGGGTTAGGGTAGCGTACTACAATGAGCAGTTCTTC. This translates into CASSLDRVRVAYYNEQFF.

The J gene is TRBJ2-2, the V gene TRBV5-4; TRBD2 matches at 8 bases. Per the germline V gene, CDR1 is SGHNT and CDR2 is YYREEE (reference sequence). The CDR3 is 14 amino acids. V dropped 4 bases and J dropped 3; count of bases not matched to a gene: 2. As DNA, the CDR3 is TGTGCCAGCAGCCCGGGACTAGACACCGGGGAGCTGTTTTTT. Residues: CASSPGLDTGELFF.

In its sample, this clone was seen a few times. The V and J genes are TRBV6-1 and TRBJ1-4; D remains unclear. V lost 0 bases and J 2 bases, leaving 4 bases between the germline ends. Germline assignment: CDR1 MNHNS and CDR2 SASEGT. The CDR3 sequence is 14 residues long. The CDR3 region is CASSEAGTNEKLFF. The DNA for the CDR3 is TGTGCCAGCAGTGAAGCAGGCACTAATGAAAAACTGTTTTTT.

The chain couples TRBV18 to TRBJ1-2; 8 nucleotides line up with TRBD1. Germline trimming cut 1 base from V and 7 bases from J; bases unmatched to any gene: 20. Germline assignment: CDR1 KGHSH and CDR2 LQKENI. The CDR3 is 19 amino acids. This CDR3 reads CASSPQRIGGPGGLTGYTF. CDR3 DNA sequence: TGTGCCAGCTCACCACAACGAATCGGGGGTCCAGGGGGCCTGACTGGCTACACCTTC.

This clone occurred a few times. The rearrangement uses TRBV5-1 and TRBJ2-2, with 7 bases fitting TRBD2. The CDR3 contains 15 residues. CDR1 is SGHRS and CDR2 is YFSETQ in the germline V gene. V lost 0 bases to trimming and J lost 5 bases; unmatched junction nucleotides: 4. In DNA, the CDR3 is TGCGCCAGCAGCTTGGCCACTAGCGCGACCGGGGAGCTGTTTTTT. This gives the protein CASSLATSATGELFF.

V and J are TRBV12-5 and TRBJ2-1; D is uncertain. Germline-derived CDR1 and CDR2 are LGHNT and FRNRAP. The CDR3 covers 11 residues. V shed 2 bases and J shed 5 bases, with 1 base lying between them. The CDR3: CASGLNNEQFF. The CDR3 DNA follows: TGTGCTAGTGGTTTGAACAATGAGCAGTTCTTC. The whole variable domain, filled in from reference TRBV12-5 and TRBJ2-1, reads DARVTQTPRHKVTEMGQEVTMRCQPILGHNTVFWYRQTMMQGLELLAYFRNRAPLDDSGMPKDRFSAEMPDATLATLKIQPSEPRDSAVYFCASGLNNEQFFGPGTRLTVL.

This rearrangement joins TRBV6-1 to TRBJ1-1, with D possibly being TRBD1 (5 bases). The V and J ends lost 2 bases and 1 base respectively, with 11 bases between them. CDR3 length: 15 amino acids. Germline V gives CDR1 MNHNS, CDR2 SASEGT. Here the CDR3 reads CASSELGQGNTEAFF. The CDR3 DNA reads TGTGCCAGCAGTGAATTAGGCCAGGGGAACACTGAAGCTTTCTTT.

As regards this clone: At one end the junction does not follow the germline gene, possibly because of a read error. The rearrangement joins TRBV6-5 to TRBJ1-1; tentatively, D is TRBD1 (6 bases). This CDR3 has 14 residues. Germline V CDR1 and CDR2: MNHEY, SVGAGI. This CDR3 is CASRYFRGGTEAFF. Written as DNA, the CDR3 is TGTGCCAGCAGGTACTTCAGGGGAGGGACTGAAGCTTTCTTT.

The V call is TRBV7-6, the J call TRBJ1-4; D gene unclear. V was trimmed by 5 bases and J by 3 bases, leaving 13 bases between them. The CDR3 loop spans 15 amino acids. Germline V gene lookup returns CDR1 SGHVS and CDR2 FNYEAQ. DNA for the CDR3: TGTGCCAGCAGCCTAGACGGGGTCGCTAATGAAAAACTGTTTTTT. Encoded protein: CASSLDGVANEKLFF.

V is TRBV11-2 and J is TRBJ2-3; D perhaps matches TRBD2 (6 bases). There are 16 residues in the CDR3. The V and J ends lost 1 base and 3 bases respectively, with 14 bases between them. Germline values: CDR1 SGHAT, CDR2 FQNNGV. The CDR3 coding sequence is TGTGCCAGCAGCTTAGGGGCTAGTGGGGGGACAGATACGCAGTATTTT. Amino acids: CASSLGASGGTDTQYF.

V usage is TRBV28 and J usage is TRBJ1-5; D gene ambiguous. This CDR3 has 12 amino acids. V was shortened by 7 bases and J by 0 bases, with 4 bases between the two germline ends. CDR1 is MDHEN, CDR2 SYDVKM, per germline. CDR3 sequence reads: CASILSNQPQHF. CDR3 sequence (DNA): TGTGCCAGCATCCTTAGCAATCAGCCCCAGCATTTT. Complete variable domain (other parts from reference TRBV28 and TRBJ1-5): DVKVTQSSRYLVKRTGEKVFLECVQDMDHENMFWYRQDPGLGLRLIYFSYDVKMKEKGDIPEGYSVSREKKERFSLILESASTNQTSMYLCASILSNQPQHFGDGTRLSIL.